This TCR beta chain was identified during a study of shared clonotypes between healthy human individuals. Measured with immunoSEQ multiplex PCR; TCRdb has only the in-frame clones, and not every one. This table holds around 2,000,000 clones, about 95% found once. CD8 cells classed as naive were CD45RO-negative and positively selected for CCR7, excluding terminally differentiated effector memory CD45RA+ cells. The ends lost 7 bases at V and 5 bases at J; junction bases unmatched: 8. The CDR3 totals 14 residues. CDR1 is WSHSY and CDR2 is SAAADI in the germline V gene. The chain employs TRBV10-2 and TRBJ2-5; 9 bases align to TRBD1. This sequence was found in a man between 18 and 35 years old in good health. The sequencing sample was made of naive CD8+ T cells sorted from blood. CDR3: CASKRTGGWETQYF. CDR3 nucleotide sequence: TGCGCCAGCAAACGAACAGGGGGCTGGGAGACCCAGTACTTC.